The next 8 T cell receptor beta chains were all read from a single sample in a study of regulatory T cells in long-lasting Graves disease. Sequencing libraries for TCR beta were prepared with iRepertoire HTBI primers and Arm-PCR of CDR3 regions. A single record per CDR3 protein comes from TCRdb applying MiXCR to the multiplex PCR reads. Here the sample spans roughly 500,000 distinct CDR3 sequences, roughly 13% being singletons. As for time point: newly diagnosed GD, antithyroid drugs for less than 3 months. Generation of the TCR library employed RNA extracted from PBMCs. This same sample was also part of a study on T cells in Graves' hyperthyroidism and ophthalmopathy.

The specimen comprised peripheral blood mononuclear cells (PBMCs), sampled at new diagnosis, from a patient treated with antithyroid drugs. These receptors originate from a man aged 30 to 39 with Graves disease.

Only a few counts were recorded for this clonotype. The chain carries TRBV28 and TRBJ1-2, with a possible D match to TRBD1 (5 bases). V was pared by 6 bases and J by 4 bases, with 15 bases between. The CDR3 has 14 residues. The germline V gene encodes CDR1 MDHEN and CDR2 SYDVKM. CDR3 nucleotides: TGTGCCAGCAGCCTTCTGGGGGGGTTCTATGGCTACACCTTC. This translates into CASSLLGGFYGYTF.

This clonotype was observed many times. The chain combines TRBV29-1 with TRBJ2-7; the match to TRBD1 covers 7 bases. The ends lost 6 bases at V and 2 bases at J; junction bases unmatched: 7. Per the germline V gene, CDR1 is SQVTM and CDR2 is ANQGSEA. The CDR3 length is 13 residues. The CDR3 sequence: CSVQRDRAYEQYF. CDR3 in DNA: TGCAGCGTCCAACGGGACAGAGCCTACGAGCAGTACTTC.

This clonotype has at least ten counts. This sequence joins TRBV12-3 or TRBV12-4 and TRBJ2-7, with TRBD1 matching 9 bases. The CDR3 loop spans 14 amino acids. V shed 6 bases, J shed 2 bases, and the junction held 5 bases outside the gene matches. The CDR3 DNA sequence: TGTGCCAGCAGGACCGGGACAGGGACCTACGAGCAGTACTTC. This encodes CASRTGTGTYEQYF.

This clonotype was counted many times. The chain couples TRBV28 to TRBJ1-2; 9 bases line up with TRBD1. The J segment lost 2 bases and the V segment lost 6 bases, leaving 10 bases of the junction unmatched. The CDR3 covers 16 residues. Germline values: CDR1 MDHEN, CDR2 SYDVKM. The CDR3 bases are TGTGCCAGCAGGGAGGGACAGGGCCTAGGGAACTATGGCTACACCTTC. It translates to CASREGQGLGNYGYTF.

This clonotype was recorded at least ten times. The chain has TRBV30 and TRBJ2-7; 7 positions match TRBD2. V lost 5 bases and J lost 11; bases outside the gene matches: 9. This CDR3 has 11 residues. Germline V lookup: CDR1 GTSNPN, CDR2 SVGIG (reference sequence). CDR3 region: CAWEVGGREYF. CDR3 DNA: TGTGCCTGGGAGGTAGGAGGGAGGGAGTACTTC.

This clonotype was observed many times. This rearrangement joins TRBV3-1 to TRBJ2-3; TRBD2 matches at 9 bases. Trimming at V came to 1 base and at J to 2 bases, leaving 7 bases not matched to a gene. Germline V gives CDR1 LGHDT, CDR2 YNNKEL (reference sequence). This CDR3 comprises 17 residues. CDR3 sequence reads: CASSQARLAANTDTQYF. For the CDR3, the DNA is TGTGCCAGCAGCCAAGCCCGACTAGCGGCCAACACAGATACGCAGTATTTT.

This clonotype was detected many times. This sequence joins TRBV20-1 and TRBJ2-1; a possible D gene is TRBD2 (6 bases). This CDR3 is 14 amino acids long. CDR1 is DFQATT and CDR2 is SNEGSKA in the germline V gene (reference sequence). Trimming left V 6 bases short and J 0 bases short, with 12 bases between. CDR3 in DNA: TGCAGTGCGGCCTGGGACTTCTCCTACAATGAGCAGTTCTTC. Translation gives CSAAWDFSYNEQFF.

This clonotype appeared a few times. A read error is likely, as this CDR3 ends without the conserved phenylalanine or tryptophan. The DNA for the CDR3 is TGTGCCAGCAGCAAAGACGGTCCGAATGAGCAGTTCTCC. Protein: CASSKDGPNEQFS. The J gene is TRBJ2-1, the V gene TRBV7-9; D unclear. The CDR3 loop spans 13 amino acids. From germline, CDR1 is SEHNR and CDR2 FQNEAQ (reference sequence). Trimming removed 5 bases from V and 7 bases from J, with 12 bases in between.